This T cell receptor (beta chain) was found in a study of human T cells and chemical hapten exposure. This clonotype was recorded many times. Regarding time point: patch test 1, 2 weeks after DPC sensitization. Noted treatment: therapeutic diphenylcyclopropenone sensitization with weekly scalp DPC. Total RNA came from unfractionated whole blood. In TCRdb, the RACE reads were re-called with MiXCR into one record per CDR3 protein. The sample shows 300,000 to 400,000 distinct CDR3 sequences, around 7% of them seen only once. Germline trimming cut 4 bases from V and 7 bases from J; bases unmatched to any gene: 12. This CDR3 is built from 17 residues. Germline assignment: CDR1 LGHNA and CDR2 YNFKEQ.

V usage is TRBV4-2 and J usage is TRBJ1-4; 10 positions agree with TRBD1. This TCR was recovered from a young woman with alopecia areata. Some clones in this sample may be carry-over from other donors' samples. Sequencing used whole blood, obtained in connection with sensitization to the hapten diphenylcyclopropenone (DPC). The CDR3: CASSPKIPGQGSEKLFF. In nucleotides, the CDR3 is TGTGCCAGCAGCCCGAAGATTCCGGGACAGGGGTCTGAAAAACTGTTTTTT.